Described below is a single TCR beta chain sequence and its context. What it binds is not known. Data came from immunoSEQ multiplex PCR; TCRdb stores just in-frame clones and leaves some out. The table shows roughly 140,000 clones, with about nine tenths occurring only once. These data come from a study of T cell responses to AZD1222 COVID-19 vaccine. General observations from the study: Clonal diversity may have been underestimated in mostly white British donors. Repertoires were obtained solely post-peak T cell response. Just 6 or 7 people given AZD1222 tested seropositive at baseline.

Sample: peripheral blood, taken on day 0 of AZD1222 vaccination. The receptor's source is an adult in good health.

CDR3 sequence: CASSESPGTDNQPQHF. The CDR3 DNA reads as TGTGCCAGCAGCGAATCCCCCGGGACAGACAATCAGCCCCAGCATTTT. The V call is TRBV21-1, the J call TRBJ1-5; the table names TRBD1, a call not compared with the DNA. TRBV21-1 is designated a pseudogene. The CDR3 runs to 16 residues.